The 28 T cell receptor beta chains in this list originate from one sample, sequenced in a study of siplizumab effects on memory and regulatory T cells. Assay: immunoSEQ multiplex PCR; the TCRdb copy retains only in-frame clones and omits some. Of 90,000 to 120,000 clones detected, about 93% appear once; the ten largest clones hold 0.6% to 0.7%. Sequenced input: Tregs sorted from blood. Every receptor here comes from a human donor in good health.

This chain links TRBV7-3 with TRBJ2-1; the D is unclear. Germline-derived CDR1 and CDR2 are SGHTA and FQGTGA. This CDR3 spans 11 amino acids. V was trimmed by 2 bases and J by 7 bases, leaving 3 bases between them. The CDR3 DNA reads TGTGCCAGCAGCTTAGGGAATGAGCAGTTCTTC. Translated: CASSLGNEQFF.

The chain joins TRBV29-1 to TRBJ2-7; TRBD1 aligns across 7 bases. This CDR3 has 12 amino acids. After removal of 5 bases from V and 1 base from J, the junction contained 2 bases not matched to a gene. Germline CDR1 and CDR2: SQVTM and ANQGSEA. This CDR3 reads CSVSGQSYEQYF. Written as DNA, the CDR3 is TGCAGCGTTTCGGGACAGTCCTACGAGCAGTACTTC.

V and J are TRBV10-1 and TRBJ2-4; 8 bases agree with TRBD1. There are 15 residues in the CDR3. Germline trimming cut 0 bases from V and 6 bases from J; bases unmatched to any gene: 4. The germline CDR1 and CDR2 sequences are WNHNN and SYGVQD (reference sequence). The CDR3 is CASSESRGTGNIQYF. CDR3 bases: TGCGCCAGCAGTGAGTCGAGAGGGACAGGAAACATTCAGTACTTC.

This rearrangement joins TRBV5-4 to TRBJ1-1; possible D gene TRBD1, 6 bases. Germline CDR1 SGHNT, CDR2 YYREEE (reference sequence). The CDR3 is 14 residues long. V gave up 4 bases and J gave up 3 bases, with 13 bases separating them. CDR3 loop: CASSRGRGDTEAFF. DNA of the CDR3: TGTGCCAGCAGCCGGGGGAGGGGGGACACTGAAGCTTTCTTT.

The V call is TRBV2, the J call TRBJ1-2; D gene unclear. The V and J ends lost 7 bases and 4 bases respectively, with 7 bases between them. Looked up from germline, CDR1 is SNHLY and CDR2 is FYNNEI. CDR3 size: 11 residues. CDR3 coding DNA: TGTGCCAGCACAAGGCTCTATGGCTACACCTTC. This codes for CASTRLYGYTF.

This chain uses TRBV4-1 with TRBJ1-2; 10 bases fit TRBD1. V lost 6 bases to trimming and J lost 2 bases; unmatched junction nucleotides: 12. Germline lookup yields CDR1 MGHRA and CDR2 YSYEKL. This CDR3 is 17 amino acids long. CDR3 nucleotide sequence: TGCGCCAGCAGTAGACAGGGGGCTAACACTAGGAACTATGGCTACACCTTC. It encodes CASSRQGANTRNYGYTF.

The chain carries TRBV7-6 and TRBJ2-3; TRBD1 aligns across 7 bases. There are 14 residues in the CDR3. V shed 3 bases, J shed 8 bases, and the junction held 8 bases outside the gene matches. Germline CDR1 SGHVS, CDR2 FNYEAQ. The CDR3 DNA reads as TGTGCCAGCAGCTTTTTGGGACAGACGGGTACGCAGTATTTT. Translating gives CASSFLGQTGTQYF.

This chain links TRBV30 with TRBJ2-2; no clear D. The CDR3 length is 13 residues. Germline assignment: CDR1 GTSNPN and CDR2 SVGIG (reference sequence). V dropped 0 bases and J dropped 6 bases, with 8 bases sitting between them. CDR3 loop: CAWSVPVSGELFF. DNA for the CDR3: TGTGCCTGGAGTGTACCCGTTTCCGGGGAGCTGTTTTTT. The full variable domain, in which reference TRBV30 and TRBJ2-2 provide the parts outside the CDR3, is SQTIHQWPATLVQPVGSPLSLECTVEGTSNPNLYWYRQAAGRGLQLLFYSVGIGQISSEVPQNLSASRPQDRQFILSSKKLLLSDSGFYLCAWSVPVSGELFFGEGSRLTVL.

The chain has TRBV7-2 and TRBJ2-1; D not resolved. Germline V gene lookup returns CDR1 SGHTA and CDR2 FQGNSA. V dropped 3 bases and J dropped 0 bases, with 9 bases sitting between them. The CDR3 is made up of 15 amino acids. The CDR3 region has the DNA TGTGCCAGCAGCTTGGCTCTGAGCTCCTACAATGAGCAGTTCTTC. Protein: CASSLALSSYNEQFF.

The gene calls are TRBV29-1 and TRBJ1-3, with a weak D call TRBD1 (5 bases). Looked up from germline, CDR1 is SQVTM and CDR2 is ANQGSEA. The CDR3 is 12 amino acids. V was clipped by 4 bases and J by 3 bases, with 7 bases between them. In DNA, the CDR3 is TGCAGCGTTGGGGGCGGTGGAAACACCATATATTTT. Translating it yields CSVGGGGNTIYF.

The CDR3 loop is CASSGRTGYEQYF. CDR3 bases: TGCGCCAGCAGCGGACGGACAGGTTACGAGCAGTACTTC. The chain couples TRBV5-1 to TRBJ2-7; 7 bases line up with TRBD1. Germline CDR1 and CDR2: SGHRS and YFSETQ. The length of the CDR3 is 13 residues. Germline trimming cut 4 bases from V and 4 bases from J; bases unmatched to any gene: 5.

The gene calls are TRBV6-6 and TRBJ2-3; 7 bases are a match to TRBD2. V lost 5 bases to trimming and J lost 0 bases; unmatched junction nucleotides: 8. This CDR3 has 16 residues. Germline assignment: CDR1 MNHNY and CDR2 SVGAGI (reference sequence). In nucleotides, the CDR3 is TGTGCCAGCAGTCGTCCGGGAGGCTCTAGCACAGATACGCAGTATTTT. Its protein product is CASSRPGGSSTDTQYF.

This chain connects TRBV6-1 to TRBJ2-4, with 7 bases identical to TRBD1. V lost 4 bases to trimming and J lost 3 bases; unmatched junction nucleotides: 9. CDR3 length: 16 residues. Germline V gene sequence: CDR1 MNHNS, CDR2 SASEGT. The CDR3 bases are TGTGCCAGCAGTGGACCTTGGACAGGCAACAAAAACATTCAGTACTTC. This sequence encodes CASSGPWTGNKNIQYF.

The chain is built from TRBV5-1 and TRBJ2-1; D gene uncertain. The length of the CDR3 is 16 residues. Trimming took off 0 bases at V and 0 bases at J, with 10 bases between the two ends. CDR1 SGHRS and CDR2 YFSETQ come from the germline V gene. The CDR3 reads CASSLDPVSSYNEQFF. CDR3 nucleotides: TGCGCCAGCAGCTTGGATCCAGTTAGCTCCTACAATGAGCAGTTCTTC.

V is TRBV6-6 and J is TRBJ2-1; D gene ambiguous. V was pared by 8 bases and J by 4 bases, with 12 bases between. This CDR3 contains 13 residues. Germline V gene lookup returns CDR1 MNHNY and CDR2 SVGAGI (reference sequence). CDR3 in amino acids: CASRQPAYNEQFF. In DNA, the CDR3 is TGTGCCAGCCGACAACCAGCATACAATGAGCAGTTCTTC.

The chain couples TRBV7-8 to TRBJ2-7; 11 bases fit TRBD2. CDR1 is SGHVS and CDR2 is FQNEAQ in the germline V gene. The CDR3 sequence is 19 residues long. J lost 0 bases, V lost 4 bases, and 14 bases had no gene match. The CDR3 coding sequence is TGTGCCAGCAGCTCGCTAACAGGGCTAGCGGGGGGAAGCTCCTACGAGCAGTACTTC. Its translation: CASSSLTGLAGGSSYEQYF. The full variable domain, in which reference TRBV7-8 and TRBJ2-7 provide the parts outside the CDR3, is GAGVSQSPRYKVAKRGQDVALRCDPISGHVSLFWYQQALGQGPEFLTYFQNEAQLDKSGLPSDRFFAERPEGSVSTLKIQRTQQEDSAVYLCASSSLTGLAGGSSYEQYFGPGTRLTVT.

The rearrangement joins TRBV2 to TRBJ2-2; D might be TRBD1 (5 bases). Germline-derived CDR1 and CDR2 are SNHLY and FYNNEI. V gave up 3 bases and J gave up 5 bases, with 10 bases separating them. CDR3 length: 14 residues. The DNA of the CDR3 is TGTGCCAGCAGTGACAGGGTCGGGACCGGGGAGCTGTTTTTT. Translated, it gives CASSDRVGTGELFF.

The chain has TRBV27 and TRBJ2-7; D is undetermined. With 6 bases removed from V and 0 bases from J, the gap between germline ends came to 12 bases. This CDR3 region has 14 residues. From germline, CDR1 is MNHEY and CDR2 SMNVEV (reference sequence). DNA for the CDR3: TGTGCCAGCAGATACTCTACGAGCTCCTACGAGCAGTACTTC. Encoded protein: CASRYSTSSYEQYF.

The chain recombines TRBV4-1 with TRBJ1-5; D remains unclear. Trimming shortened V by 0 bases and J by 7 bases, and 10 bases separated the two germline ends. CDR3 length: 14 residues. The germline CDR1 and CDR2 sequences are MGHRA and YSYEKL. CDR3 residues: CASSQEVALQPQHF. In DNA form, the CDR3 reads TGCGCCAGCAGCCAAGAGGTAGCGCTACAGCCCCAGCATTTT.

This chain links TRBV10-3 with TRBJ1-2; 10 bases are a match to TRBD1. CDR1 is ENHRY, CDR2 SYGVKD, per germline. The CDR3 has 18 amino acids. The V and J ends lost 6 bases and 0 bases, in that order; junction bases with no gene match: 13. This CDR3 reads CAISAGTGVEGANYGYTF. The DNA of the CDR3 is TGTGCCATCAGCGCCGGGACAGGGGTCGAAGGGGCTAACTATGGCTACACCTTC.

The chain couples TRBV6-6 to TRBJ2-1; D gene uncertain. This CDR3 has 15 residues. Trimming removed 2 bases from V and 2 bases from J, with 10 bases in between. Germline V gene sequence: CDR1 MNHNY, CDR2 SVGAGI (reference sequence). The DNA of the CDR3 is TGTGCCAGCAGTTACCCAATCGTCCCCTACAATGAGCAGTTCTTC. It yields the protein CASSYPIVPYNEQFF.

The chain links TRBV2 to TRBJ1-2; the D is unclear. The CDR3 sequence is 13 residues long. CDR1 is SNHLY, CDR2 FYNNEI, per germline. V was cut by 4 bases and J by 3 bases, with 9 bases left in between. The CDR3: CASSAEIYYGYTF. CDR3 nucleotides: TGTGCCAGCAGTGCCGAGATATACTATGGCTACACCTTC.

With respect to this clone: One junction end does not reproduce the germline sequence, and a read error may be involved. The J gene is TRBJ1-5, the V gene TRBV7-7; 9 bases are shared with TRBD1. This CDR3 is built from 18 residues. Per germline, CDR1 SSHAT and CDR2 FNYEAQ (reference sequence). The CDR3, as DNA: TGTGCTAGCAGCTTGGGCCGGGACAGGGCCGATAGCAATCAGCCCCAGCATTTT. It specifies CASSLGRDRADSNQPQHF. Together with reference TRBV7-7 and TRBJ1-5, the CDR3 gives the full variable domain: GAGVSQSPRYKVTKRGQDVTLRCDPISSHATLYWYQQALGQGPEFLTYFNYEAQPDKSGLPSDRFSAERPEGSISTLTIQRTEQRDSAMYRCASSLGRDRADSNQPQHFGDGTRLSIL.

The chain recombines TRBV12-5 with TRBJ1-1, with TRBD1 matching over 10 bases. The CDR3 consists of 17 residues. The V gene end was trimmed by 5 bases and the J gene end by 1 base; junction bases not matched to a gene: 10. CDR1 and CDR2 (germline): LGHNT, FRNRAP. The CDR3 nucleotides are TGTGCTAGTGGTGATAGGGACAGGGGATTTCAGAACACTGAAGCTTTCTTT. Its translation is CASGDRDRGFQNTEAFF.

The chain carries TRBV5-6 and TRBJ2-2; 7 nucleotides match TRBD2. Trimming removed 3 bases from V and 5 bases from J; junction bases left unmatched: 7. The CDR3 has 15 amino acids. Germline V lookup: CDR1 SGHDT, CDR2 YYEEEE. CDR3 in DNA: TGTGCCAGCAGCTCCACACTGGGGGGGACCGGGGAGCTGTTTTTT. Translated: CASSSTLGGTGELFF.

This chain uses TRBV19 with TRBJ2-5; D remains unclear. Trimming stripped 5 bases from V and 4 bases from J, with 14 bases between. The CDR3 is 14 residues long. Germline V gene data show CDR1 as LNHDA and CDR2 as SQIVND (reference sequence). The DNA for the CDR3 is TGTGCCAGTAGTGACATAACGTCGGTAGAGACCCAGTACTTC. Its translation: CASSDITSVETQYF.

The rearrangement joins TRBV5-1 to TRBJ1-2; the D is unclear. The V end lost 3 bases, the J end lost 6 bases, and 21 bases lay between the germline ends. Per germline, CDR1 SGHRS and CDR2 YFSETQ. There are 16 residues in the CDR3. DNA of the CDR3: TGCGCCAGCAGCTATACCCCGGGAGTTTCTTTGCATGGCTACACCTTC. It codes for CASSYTPGVSLHGYTF.

The chain combines TRBV4-2 with TRBJ2-3; 7 nucleotides line up with TRBD2. The germline CDR1 and CDR2 sequences are LGHNA and YNFKEQ. J lost 5 bases, V lost 1 base, and 15 bases had no gene match. This CDR3 is 18 amino acids long. The CDR3, as DNA: TGTGCCAGCAGCCAAGGACGACTCAGACTAGGGGAGGGAGATACGCAGTATTTT. It yields the protein CASSQGRLRLGEGDTQYF.